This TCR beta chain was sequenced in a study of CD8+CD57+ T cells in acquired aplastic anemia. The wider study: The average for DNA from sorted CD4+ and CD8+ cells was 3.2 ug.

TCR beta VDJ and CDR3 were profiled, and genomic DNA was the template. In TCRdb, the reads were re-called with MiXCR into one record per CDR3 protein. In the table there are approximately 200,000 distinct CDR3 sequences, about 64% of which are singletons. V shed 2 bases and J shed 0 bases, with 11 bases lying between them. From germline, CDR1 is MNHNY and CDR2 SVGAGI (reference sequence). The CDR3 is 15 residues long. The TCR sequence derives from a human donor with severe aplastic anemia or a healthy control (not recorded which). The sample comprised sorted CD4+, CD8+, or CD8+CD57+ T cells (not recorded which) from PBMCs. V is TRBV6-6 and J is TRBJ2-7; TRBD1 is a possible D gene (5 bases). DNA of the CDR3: TGTGCCAGCAGTTACGACAGTAGTAGCTCCTACGAGCAGTACTTC. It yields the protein CASSYDSSSSYEQYF.